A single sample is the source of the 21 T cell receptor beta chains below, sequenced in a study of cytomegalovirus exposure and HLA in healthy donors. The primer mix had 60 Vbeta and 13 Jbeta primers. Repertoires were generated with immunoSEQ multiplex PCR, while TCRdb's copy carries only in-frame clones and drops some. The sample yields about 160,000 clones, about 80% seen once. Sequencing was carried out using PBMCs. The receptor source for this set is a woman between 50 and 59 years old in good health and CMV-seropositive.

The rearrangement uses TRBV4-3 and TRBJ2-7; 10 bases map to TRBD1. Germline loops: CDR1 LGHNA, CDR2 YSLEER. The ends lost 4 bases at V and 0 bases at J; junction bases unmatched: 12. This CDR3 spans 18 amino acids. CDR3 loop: CASSLYLTGGDVSYEQYF. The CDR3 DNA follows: TGCGCCAGCAGCCTTTACCTGACAGGGGGCGATGTCTCCTACGAGCAGTACTTC.

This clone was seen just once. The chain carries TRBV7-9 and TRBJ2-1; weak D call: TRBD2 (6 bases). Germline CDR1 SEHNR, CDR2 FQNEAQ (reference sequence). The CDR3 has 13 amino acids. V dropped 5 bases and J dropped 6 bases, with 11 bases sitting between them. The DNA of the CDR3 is TGTGCCAGCAGCACCCGTAGCGGCAATGAGCAGTTCTTC. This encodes CASSTRSGNEQFF.

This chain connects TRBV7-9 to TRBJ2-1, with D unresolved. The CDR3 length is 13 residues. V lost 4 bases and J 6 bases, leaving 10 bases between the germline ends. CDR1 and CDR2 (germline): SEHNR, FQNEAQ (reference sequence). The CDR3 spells CASSSRSSNEQFF. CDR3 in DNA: TGTGCCAGCAGCTCCCGGAGCTCCAATGAGCAGTTCTTC.

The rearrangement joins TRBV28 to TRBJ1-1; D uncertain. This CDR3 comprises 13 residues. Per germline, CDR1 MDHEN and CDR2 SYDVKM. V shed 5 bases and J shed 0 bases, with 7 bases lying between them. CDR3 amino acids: CASSLGVNTEAFF. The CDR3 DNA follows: TGTGCCAGCAGTCTAGGCGTGAACACTGAAGCTTTCTTT.

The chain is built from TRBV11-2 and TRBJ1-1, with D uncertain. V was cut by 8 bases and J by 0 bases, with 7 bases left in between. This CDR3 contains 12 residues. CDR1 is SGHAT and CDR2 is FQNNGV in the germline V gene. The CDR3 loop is CASGEVNTEAFF. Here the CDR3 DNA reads TGTGCCAGCGGGGAGGTGAACACTGAAGCTTTCTTT.

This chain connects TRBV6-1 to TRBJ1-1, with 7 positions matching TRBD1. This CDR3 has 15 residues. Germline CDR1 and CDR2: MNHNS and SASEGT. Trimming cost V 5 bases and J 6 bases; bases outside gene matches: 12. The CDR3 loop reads CASSTRSTGSAEAFF. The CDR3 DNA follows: TGTGCCAGCAGTACTCGATCGACAGGGTCGGCTGAAGCTTTCTTT.

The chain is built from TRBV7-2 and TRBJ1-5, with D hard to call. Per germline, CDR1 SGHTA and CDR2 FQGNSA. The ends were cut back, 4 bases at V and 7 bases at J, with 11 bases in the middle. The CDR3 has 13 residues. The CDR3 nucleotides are TGTGCCAGCAGCTCTTCGGTAGAACAGCCCCAGCATTTT. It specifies CASSSSVEQPQHF.

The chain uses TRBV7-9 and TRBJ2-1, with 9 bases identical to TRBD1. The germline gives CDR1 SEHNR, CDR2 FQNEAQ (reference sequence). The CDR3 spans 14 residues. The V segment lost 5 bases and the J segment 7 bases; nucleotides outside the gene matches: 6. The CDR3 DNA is TGTGCCAGCAGCCGTGCCGGGACAGGGAATGAGCAGTTCTTC. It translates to CASSRAGTGNEQFF.

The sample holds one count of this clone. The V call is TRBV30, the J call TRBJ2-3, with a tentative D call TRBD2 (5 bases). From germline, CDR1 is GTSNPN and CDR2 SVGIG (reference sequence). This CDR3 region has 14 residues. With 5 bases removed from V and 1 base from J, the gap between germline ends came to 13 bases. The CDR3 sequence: CAWSAGVRTDTQYF. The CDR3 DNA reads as TGTGCCTGGTCTGCGGGTGTCCGCACAGATACGCAGTATTTT.

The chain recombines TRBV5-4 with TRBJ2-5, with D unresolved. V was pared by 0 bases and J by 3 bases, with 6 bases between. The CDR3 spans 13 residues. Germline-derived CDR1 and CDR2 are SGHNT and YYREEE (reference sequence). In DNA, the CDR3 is TGTGCCAGCAGCTTGGATAGCAAAGAGACCCAGTACTTC. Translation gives CASSLDSKETQYF.

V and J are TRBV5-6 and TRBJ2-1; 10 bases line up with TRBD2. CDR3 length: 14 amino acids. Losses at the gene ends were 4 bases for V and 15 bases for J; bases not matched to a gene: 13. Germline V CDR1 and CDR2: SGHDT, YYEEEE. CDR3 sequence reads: CASSTWISGGRMFF. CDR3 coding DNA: TGTGCCAGCAGCACCTGGATTAGCGGGGGGCGTATGTTCTTC.

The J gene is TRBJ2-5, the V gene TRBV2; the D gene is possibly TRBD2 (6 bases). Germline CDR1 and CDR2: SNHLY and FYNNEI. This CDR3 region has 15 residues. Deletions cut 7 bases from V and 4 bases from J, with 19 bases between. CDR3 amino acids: CASNLGGLGLETQYF. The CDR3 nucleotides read TGTGCCAGCAATCTGGGGGGTTTGGGGCTAGAGACCCAGTACTTC.

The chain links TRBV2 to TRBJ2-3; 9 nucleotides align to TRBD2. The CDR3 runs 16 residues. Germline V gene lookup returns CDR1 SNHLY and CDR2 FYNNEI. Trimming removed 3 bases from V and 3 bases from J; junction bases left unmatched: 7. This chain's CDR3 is CASSDSASGKTDTQYF. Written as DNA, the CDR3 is TGTGCCAGCAGTGATTCGGCTAGCGGGAAGACAGATACGCAGTATTTT.

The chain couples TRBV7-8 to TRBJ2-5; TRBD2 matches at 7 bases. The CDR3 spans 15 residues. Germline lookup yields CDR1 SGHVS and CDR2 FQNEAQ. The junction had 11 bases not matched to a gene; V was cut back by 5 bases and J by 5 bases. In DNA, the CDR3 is TGTGCCAGCAGCCACGAAAGACTAGCCGGGGAGACCCAGTACTTC. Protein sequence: CASSHERLAGETQYF.

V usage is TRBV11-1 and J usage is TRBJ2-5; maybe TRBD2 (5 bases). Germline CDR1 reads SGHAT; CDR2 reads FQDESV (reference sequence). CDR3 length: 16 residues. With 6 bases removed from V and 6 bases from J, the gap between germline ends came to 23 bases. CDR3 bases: TGTGCCAGCAGTTCTAGAGTGGGTGACGGGGAGAAGACCCAGTACTTC. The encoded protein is CASSSRVGDGEKTQYF.

The CDR3 protein is CASSFRYNEQFF. CDR3 sequence (DNA): TGTGCCAGCAGTTTTCGGTACAATGAGCAGTTCTTC. V and J are TRBV28 and TRBJ2-1, with no clear D. The CDR3 length is 12 residues. Germline values: CDR1 MDHEN, CDR2 SYDVKM. V was cut by 3 bases and J by 4 bases, with 4 bases left in between.

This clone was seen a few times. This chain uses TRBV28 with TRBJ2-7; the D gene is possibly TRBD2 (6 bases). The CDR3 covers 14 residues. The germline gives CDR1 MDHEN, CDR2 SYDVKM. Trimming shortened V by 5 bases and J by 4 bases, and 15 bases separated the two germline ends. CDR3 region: CASSPSGDGYEQYF. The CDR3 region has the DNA TGTGCCAGCAGTCCATCGGGGGATGGATACGAGCAGTACTTC.

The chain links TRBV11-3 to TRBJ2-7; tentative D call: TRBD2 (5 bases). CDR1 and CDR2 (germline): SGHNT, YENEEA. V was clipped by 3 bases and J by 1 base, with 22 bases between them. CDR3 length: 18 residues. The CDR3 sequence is CASSLTRCWETDSYEQYF. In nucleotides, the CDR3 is TGTGCCAGCAGCTTGACCCGATGTTGGGAGACCGATTCCTACGAGCAGTACTTC.

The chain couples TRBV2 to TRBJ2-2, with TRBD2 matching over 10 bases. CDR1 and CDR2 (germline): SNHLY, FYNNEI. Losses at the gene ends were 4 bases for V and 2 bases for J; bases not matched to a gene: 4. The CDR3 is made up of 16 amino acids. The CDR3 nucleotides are TGTGCCAGCAGTGCTGGACTAGCGGCTAACACCGGGGAGCTGTTTTTT. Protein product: CASSAGLAANTGELFF.

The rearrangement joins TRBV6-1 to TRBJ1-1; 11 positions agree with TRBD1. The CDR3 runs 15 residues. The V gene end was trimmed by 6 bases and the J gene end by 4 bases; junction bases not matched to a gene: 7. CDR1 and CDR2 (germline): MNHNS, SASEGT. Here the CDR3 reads CASRDRGRGGTEAFF. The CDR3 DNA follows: TGTGCCAGCAGGGACAGGGGGCGAGGGGGCACTGAAGCTTTCTTT.

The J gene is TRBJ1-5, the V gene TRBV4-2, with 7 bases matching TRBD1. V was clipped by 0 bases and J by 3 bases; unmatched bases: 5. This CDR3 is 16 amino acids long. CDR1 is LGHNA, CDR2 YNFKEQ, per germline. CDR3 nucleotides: TGTGCCAGCAGCCAAGAGGTGGGACAGATCAATCAGCCCCAGCATTTT. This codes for CASSQEVGQINQPQHF.